This is a list of T cell receptor beta chains from one sample in a study of T cell responses to AZD1222 COVID-19 vaccine. Only in-frame clones appear in the TCRdb table, and some are missing; sequencing was by immunoSEQ multiplex PCR. The sample carries approximately 43,000 clones, around 88% recorded once. The sequences come from peripheral blood, collected 28 days after the second AZD1222 dose. The receptors derive from an adult who received the AZD1222 COVID-19 vaccine. Each CDR3 is given with its conserved first and last residue. Fields, in order: V gene, J gene, clone size, D gene, CDR3 protein, CDR3 DNA. D genes are given only for firm matches. Clone sizes are given selectively: once, few, many, or a class where the clone is expanded.

TRBV9	TRBJ2-5	.	.	CASSVSSGQETQYF	TGTGCCAGCAGCGTAAGCAGCGGGCAAGAGACCCAGTACTTC
TRBV19	TRBJ1-1	.	.	CASSNTGTEAFF	TGTGCCAGTAGTAACACAGGGACTGAAGCTTTCTTT
TRBV3-1/TRBV3-2	TRBJ1-4	.	.	CASSQDPPGATNEKLFF	TGTGCCAGCAGCCAAGATCCGCCGGGGGCAACTAATGAAAAACTGTTTTTT
TRBV30	TRBJ2-6	.	.	CAWTLGAGANVLTF	TGTGCCTGGACCCTCGGCGCTGGGGCCAACGTCCTGACTTTC
TRBV5-4	TRBJ2-1	.	TRBD2	CASSSGGLAAYNEQFF	TGTGCCAGCAGCTCTGGGGGACTAGCGGCGTACAATGAGCAGTTCTTC
TRBV24-1	TRBJ2-7	.	.	CAPTSPAALLSYEQYF	TGTGCCCCTACCTCCCCGGCGGCCCTACTCTCCTACGAGCAGTACTTC
TRBV12-3/TRBV12-4	TRBJ1-2	.	TRBD1	CASSPRGDGYTF	TGTGCCAGCAGTCCCAGGGGGGATGGCTACACCTTC
TRBV24-1	TRBJ2-1	.	.	CATSDPGTASNEQFF	TGTGCCACCAGTGATCCCGGGACGGCGAGCAATGAGCAGTTCTTC
TRBV27	TRBJ2-1	.	.	CASSSTVTEQFF	TGTGCCAGCAGTTCAACAGTCACTGAGCAGTTCTTC
TRBV12-3/TRBV12-4	TRBJ1-5	.	.	CASSFMEQPQHF	TGTGCCAGCAGTTTCATGGAGCAGCCCCAGCATTTT
TRBV13	TRBJ1-2	.	.	CASSSGTGRGYGYTF	TGTGCCAGCAGCTCCGGTACGGGTCGCGGCTATGGCTACACCTTC
TRBV5-1	TRBJ2-1	.	TRBD2	CASSSSSGITYNEQFF	TGCGCCAGCAGCTCCTCTAGCGGGATTACCTACAATGAGCAGTTCTTC
TRBV19	TRBJ1-6	few	.	CASSTLQGPIGSPLHF	TGTGCCAGTAGTACCCTACAGGGACCGATCGGTTCACCCCTCCACTTT
TRBV27	TRBJ1-1	.	.	CASSLFGAGRDTEAFF	TGTGCCAGCAGTTTATTCGGCGCGGGACGGGACACTGAAGCTTTCTTT
TRBV7-3	TRBJ2-3	.	.	CASSERGGTDTQYF	TGTGCCAGCAGCGAAAGGGGGGGCACAGATACGCAGTATTTT
TRBV11-3	TRBJ2-2	few	TRBD2	CASSPAGGPRAGELFF	TGTGCCAGCAGCCCAGCGGGGGGCCCCAGGGCCGGGGAGCTGTTTTTT
TRBV7-9	TRBJ2-1	.	TRBD2	CASSSHWTSGAYNEQFF	TGTGCCAGCAGCTCTCACTGGACTAGCGGAGCCTACAATGAGCAGTTCTTC
TRBV6-5	TRBJ1-2	few	.	CASSQLRAGGAGYTF	TGTGCCAGCAGTCAGCTCAGGGCGGGCGGGGCTGGCTACACCTTC
TRBV5-6	TRBJ2-3	.	TRBD1	CASSSPGQGSADTQYF	TGTGCCAGCAGCTCTCCGGGACAGGGGTCGGCAGATACGCAGTATTTT
TRBV29-1	TRBJ1-1	.	TRBD1	CSLITQGDGEAFF	TGCAGCCTCATTACCCAGGGGGATGGTGAAGCTTTCTTT
TRBV5-8	TRBJ1-5	.	.	CASSLTLISVSNQPQHF	TGTGCCAGCAGCTTAACCCTGATTTCGGTTAGCAATCAGCCCCAGCATTTT
TRBV7-7	TRBJ2-7	.	TRBD1	CASSSTGASSYEQYF	TGTGCTAGCAGCTCGACAGGGGCGAGCTCCTACGAGCAGTACTTC
TRBV5-1	TRBJ1-2	.	TRBD1	CASSSDRTNYGYTF	TGCGCCAGCAGCTCGGACAGGACGAACTATGGCTACACCTTC
TRBV7-3	TRBJ1-6	.	TRBD1	CASSRQGYNSPLHF	TGTGCCAGCAGCAGACAGGGGTATAATTCACCCCTCCACTTT
TRBV25-1	TRBJ1-4	.	.	CASWGPGREKLFF	TGTGCCAGCTGGGGACCGGGGAGAGAAAAACTGTTTTTT
TRBV2	TRBJ1-5	.	TRBD1	CASSPRDRVRSNQPQHF	TGTGCCAGCAGTCCCCGGGACAGGGTTCGAAGCAATCAGCCCCAGCATTTT
TRBV30	TRBJ2-4	.	TRBD2	CAWREGLAGGGIQYF	TGTGCCTGGAGGGAGGGACTAGCGGGAGGGGGCATTCAGTACTTC
TRBV7-2	TRBJ1-2	.	TRBD1	CASSVDRVINYGYTF	TGTGCCAGCAGCGTTGACAGGGTTATAAACTATGGCTACACCTTC
TRBV19	TRBJ1-5	.	.	CASSAEGGDQPQHF	TGTGCCAGTAGTGCAGAGGGCGGTGATCAGCCCCAGCATTTT
TRBV11-2	TRBJ2-3	.	.	CASSLGGRVSDTQYF	TGTGCCAGCAGCTTAGGTGGCAGGGTGTCAGATACGCAGTATTTT
TRBV18	TRBJ1-1	few	.	CASSPPGLTPASGTEAFF	TGTGCCAGCTCACCACCTGGATTAACCCCCGCTAGTGGTACTGAAGCTTTCTTT
TRBV7-9	TRBJ2-7	.	.	CASSLASSAYEQYF	TGTGCCAGCAGCTTAGCGTCTTCGGCCTACGAGCAGTACTTC
TRBV19	TRBJ2-2	.	.	CASSIGQANTGELFF	TGTGCCAGTAGTATAGGACAGGCGAACACCGGGGAGCTGTTTTTT
TRBV16	TRBJ1-2	.	TRBD1	CASSQIQGGPNGYTF	TGTGCCAGCAGCCAAATACAGGGGGGGCCTAATGGCTACACCTTC
TRBV15	TRBJ2-1	.	.	CATSRGGNEQFF	TGTGCCACCAGCAGAGGGGGCAATGAGCAGTTCTTC